Listed here are 21 T cell receptor beta chains from one sample, sequenced in a study of human T cells and chemical hapten exposure (dated by TCRdb to 2020 to 2022). The sample's time point, from its label and the paper: patch test 1, 2 weeks after DPC sensitization. The sample's treatment or condition label, in plain terms: therapeutic diphenylcyclopropenone sensitization with weekly scalp DPC. Library method: RACE. This sample was sequenced with a NextSeq 500. TCRdb ran its own pipeline on the public reads, namely fastp trimming at Q25 and MiXCR clone calling, and kept in-frame beta chains. CDR3 protein duplicates are merged, each entry listing the most common genes and DNA. The table for this sample lists about 120,000 distinct CDR3 sequences; about 13% of them were counted only once. Approximately 0.89% of the sample belongs to the ten largest clones. The specimen was whole blood, collected in connection with sensitization to the hapten diphenylcyclopropenone (DPC). The receptors here all came from a man between 18 and 35 years old with alopecia areata. Some clones in this sample may be carry-over from other donors' samples.

This rearrangement joins TRBV3-1 to TRBJ2-5; D is unresolved. The CDR3 extends over 14 amino acids. The V gene lost 1 base and the J gene lost 7 bases, with 13 bases spanning the gap. Per the germline V gene, CDR1 is LGHDT and CDR2 is YNNKEL (reference sequence). The CDR3 is CASSQGTQIGTQYF. The DNA of the CDR3 is TGTGCCAGCAGCCAAGGGACGCAGATCGGGACCCAGTACTTC.

The chain links TRBV5-4 to TRBJ2-1, with 7 bases lining up with TRBD2. CDR3 length equals 15 residues. CDR1 is SGHNT and CDR2 is YYREEE in the germline V gene (reference sequence). V dropped 4 bases and J dropped 2; count of bases not matched to a gene: 6. The CDR3 DNA follows: TGTGCCAGCAGCCCAGCGGGGAGGACCTACAATGAGCAGTTCTTC. Translation gives CASSPAGRTYNEQFF.

The J gene is TRBJ2-7, the V gene TRBV19; D ambiguous. The length of the CDR3 is 13 residues. Germline V lookup: CDR1 LNHDA, CDR2 SQIVND (reference sequence). The V end lost 5 bases, the J end lost 7 bases, and 15 bases lay between the germline ends. The chain's CDR3 is CASSFGPGQEQYV. As DNA, the CDR3 is TGTGCCAGTAGTTTCGGACCTGGGCAGGAGCAGTACGTC.

This clonotype was recorded at least ten times. V usage is TRBV11-2 and J usage is TRBJ2-2, with 7 bases identical to TRBD1. Germline V gene data show CDR1 as SGHAT and CDR2 as FQNNGV. This CDR3 region has 16 residues. Trimming cost V 5 bases and J 6 bases; bases outside gene matches: 12. CDR3 loop: CASSARPTGPPGELFF. The CDR3 DNA is TGTGCCAGCAGCGCCAGACCGACAGGGCCCCCCGGGGAGCTGTTTTTT.

The chain employs TRBV9 and TRBJ1-3; D not certain. V lost 4 bases and J lost 0, with 20 bases in between. Germline CDR1 and CDR2: SGDLS and YYNGEE. The CDR3 length is 18 residues. In DNA, the CDR3 is TGTGCCAGCAGCCCACGTTCGAGGTTGCCGTTCTCTGGAAACACCATATATTTT. Amino acids: CASSPRSRLPFSGNTIYF.

This chain connects TRBV27 to TRBJ1-5; D not resolved. The germline V gene encodes CDR1 MNHEY and CDR2 SMNVEV (reference sequence). The V and J ends lost 2 bases and 5 bases respectively, with 7 bases between them. This CDR3 comprises 13 residues. CDR3 nucleotides: TGTGCCAGCAGTTTAGAATCAGATCAGCCCCAGCATTTT. This translates into CASSLESDQPQHF.

This clonotype was counted between two and nine times. This chain uses TRBV29-1 with TRBJ2-7; 8 bases agree with TRBD1. Germline V gene sequence: CDR1 SQVTM, CDR2 ANQGSEA. The CDR3 length is 15 residues. V trimming: 6 bases; J trimming: 0 bases; junction bases outside the gene matches: 10. CDR3 protein: CSVGAWTGNSYEQYF. The CDR3 DNA reads as TGCAGCGTGGGGGCTTGGACAGGGAACTCCTACGAGCAGTACTTC.

This clonotype was seen a handful of times. The rearrangement joins TRBV3-1 to TRBJ2-1; 8 bases match TRBD2. Trimming took 3 bases from V and 7 from J; bases not matched to a gene: 5. Per germline, CDR1 LGHDT and CDR2 YNNKEL (reference sequence). This CDR3 spans 14 amino acids. The CDR3 here is CASSHTSGGNEQFF. In DNA form, the CDR3 reads TGTGCCAGCAGCCATACTAGCGGCGGTAATGAGCAGTTCTTC.

CDR3 sequence: CASSSTLRGPMAFF. As DNA, the CDR3 is TGTGCCAGCAGCTCGACCCTACGGGGGCCAATGGCTTTCTTT. The genes are TRBV5-4 and TRBJ1-1; maybe TRBD1 (6 bases). The CDR3 covers 14 residues. Germline V gene sequence: CDR1 SGHNT, CDR2 YYREEE (reference sequence). V dropped 3 bases and J dropped 11 bases, with 20 bases sitting between them. Full variable domain (outside the CDR3, taken from reference TRBV5-4 and TRBJ1-1): ETGVTQSPTHLIKTRGQQVTLRCSSQSGHNTVSWYQQALGQGPQFIFQYYREEENGRGNFPPRFSGLQFPNYSSELNVNALELDDSALYLCASSSTLRGPMAFFGQGTRLTVV.

This clonotype was counted only a few times. This chain uses TRBV7-8 with TRBJ2-2; 7 bases are a match to TRBD1. CDR1 is SGHVS and CDR2 is FQNEAQ in the germline V gene. The V and J ends lost 5 bases and 2 bases, in that order; junction bases with no gene match: 5. The CDR3 loop spans 15 amino acids. The CDR3 is CASSITGVNTGELFF. DNA of the CDR3: TGTGCCAGCAGCATTACAGGGGTCAACACCGGGGAGCTGTTTTTT.

The table lists this clonotype with a few counts. The V call is TRBV20-1, the J call TRBJ1-5; maybe TRBD1 (5 bases). In germline, CDR1 is DFQATT, CDR2 SNEGSKA (reference sequence). V was cut by 1 base and J by 7 bases, with 8 bases left in between. This CDR3 has 12 residues. CDR3 sequence (DNA): TGCAGTGCTAGAGGCGGGGACCAGCCCCAGCATTTT. Protein: CSARGGDQPQHF.

The count of this clonotype is one. The rearrangement joins TRBV3-1 to TRBJ2-5; the match to TRBD1 covers 8 bases. The CDR3 spans 15 residues. Germline CDR1 reads LGHDT; CDR2 reads YNNKEL (reference sequence). V lost 6 bases and J lost 2; bases outside the gene matches: 8. Here the CDR3 reads CASSRQGLVQETQYF. Here the CDR3 DNA reads TGTGCCAGCAGTCGACAGGGGCTTGTTCAAGAGACCCAGTACTTC.

This clonotype occurred a few times. This chain connects TRBV4-2 to TRBJ2-2; 8 positions match TRBD1. The CDR3 totals 14 residues. Per germline, CDR1 LGHNA and CDR2 YNFKEQ. V lost 3 bases and J lost 4; bases outside the gene matches: 1. The CDR3 protein is CASSQDRATGELFF. The CDR3 DNA reads as TGTGCCAGCAGCCAGGACAGGGCCACCGGGGAGCTGTTTTTT.

Only a few counts were recorded for this clonotype. One junction end does not reproduce the germline sequence, and a read error may be involved. The rearrangement uses TRBV12-3 or TRBV12-4 and TRBJ1-6; tentative D call: TRBD1 (5 bases). The CDR3 length is 13 residues. The CDR3 DNA reads as TGTGCCAGCAGTCCTCGGGACGGATCCCCTTGGTACTTT. This gives the protein CASSPRDGSPWYF.

The chain employs TRBV4-1 and TRBJ2-5; D is unresolved. The CDR3 length is 17 residues. Trimming took 3 bases from V and 9 from J, leaving 26 bases between them. Germline V CDR1 and CDR2: MGHRA, YSYEKL. CDR3: CASSQVLAWTSKRPQYF. In DNA form, the CDR3 reads TGCGCCAGCAGCCAGGTCCTTGCTTGGACGTCGAAGAGACCCCAGTACTTC.

This clonotype was counted ten times or more. CDR3 sequence reads: CASSPGTGELFF. DNA for the CDR3: TGTGCCAGCAGCCCTGGAACCGGGGAGCTGTTTTTT. The rearrangement uses TRBV4-2 and TRBJ2-2; D unresolved. Deletions cut 4 bases from V and 5 bases from J, with 5 bases between. CDR3 length equals 12 residues. Germline CDR1 is LGHNA and CDR2 is YNFKEQ.

This chain connects TRBV6-6 to TRBJ2-7; 8 bases agree with TRBD1. CDR3 length equals 14 residues. V shed 6 bases and J 5 bases; nucleotides not matched to a gene: 9. CDR1 MNHNY and CDR2 SVGAGI come from the germline V gene (reference sequence). The DNA of the CDR3 is TGTGCCAGCAGCCCCGGACAGGGAATCAACGAGCAGTACTTC. Translating gives CASSPGQGINEQYF.

This sequence joins TRBV10-1 and TRBJ2-3; D gene uncertain. This CDR3 region has 13 residues. The germline V and J ends were trimmed by 1 base and 3 bases, with 5 bases remaining between them. Germline values: CDR1 WNHNN, CDR2 SYGVQD (reference sequence). CDR3 DNA: TGCGCCAGCAGTGAGTTCCGGACAGATACGCAGTATTTT. Its protein is CASSEFRTDTQYF.

This clonotype was counted only a few times. The chain links TRBV7-6 to TRBJ2-5; D possibly matches TRBD1 or TRBD2 (5 bases each). The CDR3 has 15 residues. Germline V gene lookup returns CDR1 SGHVS and CDR2 FNYEAQ. V was clipped by 5 bases and J by 3 bases, with 16 bases between them. The CDR3: CASSHHRGVEETQYF. The CDR3 DNA is TGTGCCAGCAGCCATCATCGAGGGGTCGAAGAGACCCAGTACTTC. Full variable domain (rest looked up from reference TRBV7-6 and TRBJ2-5): GAGVSQSPRYKVTKRGQDVALRCDPISGHVSLYWYRQALGQGPEFLTYFNYEAQQDKSGLPNDRFSAERPEGSISTLTIQRTEQRDSAMYRCASSHHRGVEETQYFGPGTRLLVL.

V usage is TRBV5-1 and J usage is TRBJ2-5, with TRBD2 identical over 12 bases. V gave up 3 bases and J gave up 2 bases; unmatched junction bases: 5. This CDR3 comprises 16 residues. Germline V CDR1 and CDR2: SGHRS, YFSETQ. CDR3 sequence reads: CASSSRTSGIQETQYF. The CDR3 DNA follows: TGCGCCAGCAGCTCGAGGACTAGCGGGATTCAAGAGACCCAGTACTTC.

The rearrangement uses TRBV7-2 and TRBJ1-1; D remains ambiguous. Trimming took 5 bases from V and 4 from J, leaving 17 bases between them. Per the germline V gene, CDR1 is SGHTA and CDR2 is FQGNSA. This CDR3 region has 15 residues. Here the CDR3 DNA reads TGTGCCAGCAGCCCCCGTCTGGCAGCTTCCACTGAAGCTTTCTTT. Translation gives CASSPRLAASTEAFF.